The next 16 T cell receptor beta chains were all read from a single sample in a study of cytomegalovirus exposure and HLA in healthy donors. PCR primers comprised 60 Vbeta and 13 Jbeta primers. TCRdb's copy holds only in-frame clones and misses some; the assay was immunoSEQ multiplex PCR. The profile covers around 170,000 clones, with approximately 81% appearing a single time and 3.8% taken by the ten largest. The sequencing input was PBMCs. These receptors all stem from a man between 45 and 60 years old in good health and CMV-seronegative.

Of note for this clone: Germline and junction disagree at one end, which may indicate a read error. The rearrangement joins TRBV10-3 to TRBJ2-2, with a possible D match to TRBD1 (6 bases). The CDR3 spans 14 residues. Germline lookup yields CDR1 ENHRY and CDR2 SYGVKD. The CDR3 DNA is TGTGCCATCGGTGAGGCAGGGGAAAACGGGGAGCTGTTTTTT. Translating gives CAIGEAGENGELFF.

The chain is built from TRBV6-5 and TRBJ2-7; 9 bases are a match to TRBD1. CDR3 length: 13 residues. Germline CDR1 reads MNHEY; CDR2 reads SVGAGI. The J segment lost 2 bases and the V segment lost 6 bases, leaving 2 bases of the junction unmatched. The DNA for the CDR3 is TGTGCCAGCAGGGGGACAGGGACCTACGAGCAGTACTTC. It specifies CASRGTGTYEQYF.

The chain recombines TRBV6-1 with TRBJ2-1; TRBD1 matches 8 bases. The CDR3 extends over 16 amino acids. Germline loops: CDR1 MNHNS, CDR2 SASEGT. J lost 4 bases, V lost 1 base, and 6 bases had no gene match. CDR3 amino acids: CASSEGGRGPYNEQFF. In DNA form, the CDR3 reads TGTGCCAGCAGTGAAGGAGGCAGGGGGCCTTACAATGAGCAGTTCTTC.

V is TRBV6-1 and J is TRBJ1-6, with D hard to call. Germline values: CDR1 MNHNS, CDR2 SASEGT. Trimming shortened V by 7 bases and J by 1 base, and 11 bases separated the two germline ends. CDR3 length: 15 residues. DNA of the CDR3: TGTGCCAGCACCCCCCAACATTCCTATAATTCACCCCTCCACTTT. Its protein is CASTPQHSYNSPLHF.

A word on this clone: At one end the junction does not follow the germline gene, possibly because of a read error. This rearrangement joins TRBV7-7 to TRBJ2-7; the D gene is possibly TRBD1 (6 bases). The CDR3 extends over 13 amino acids. Germline loops: CDR1 SSHAT, CDR2 FNYEAQ (reference sequence). The CDR3: CASSAGTPSEQYF. The CDR3 DNA sequence: TGTGCTAGCAGCGCCGGGACACCAAGCGAGCAGTACTTC.

The chain recombines TRBV10-1 with TRBJ1-1; TRBD1 aligns across 8 bases. The CDR3 is 13 residues long. CDR1 is WNHNN and CDR2 is SYGVQD in the germline V gene (reference sequence). The V and J ends lost 7 bases and 6 bases, in that order; junction bases with no gene match: 7. The CDR3 DNA reads TGCGCCAGCAATTCAGGGGGCTCGGCTGAAGCTTTCTTT. This translates into CASNSGGSAEAFF.

J is TRBJ2-1 and V is TRBV10-3; 10 bases map to TRBD2. CDR3 size: 17 residues. Germline assignment: CDR1 ENHRY and CDR2 SYGVKD. V gave up 6 bases and J gave up 0 bases; unmatched junction bases: 8. CDR3 loop: CAIRTSGRPSSYNEQFF. The CDR3 nucleotides read TGTGCCATCAGGACTAGCGGGCGGCCAAGCTCCTACAATGAGCAGTTCTTC.

The chain uses TRBV25-1 and TRBJ2-1; D unresolved. Germline lookup yields CDR1 MGHDK and CDR2 SYGVNS. CDR3 length: 11 amino acids. V shed 2 bases and J shed 6 bases, with 2 bases lying between them. In nucleotides, the CDR3 is TGTGCCAGCAGTGAACGCAATGAGCAGTTCTTC. As protein: CASSERNEQFF.

This clone was detected only a few times. This sequence joins TRBV6-5 and TRBJ2-1; D perhaps matches TRBD1 (6 bases). Germline CDR1 MNHEY, CDR2 SVGAGI. The CDR3 covers 11 residues. V dropped 9 bases and J dropped 7 bases, with 10 bases sitting between them. CDR3 in DNA: TGTGCCAGTCAGCAGGGGAATGAGCAGTTCTTC. Translated, it gives CASQQGNEQFF.

This rearrangement joins TRBV4-3 to TRBJ2-3; possibly TRBD2 for D (6 bases). The CDR3 sequence is 17 residues long. Per the germline V gene, CDR1 is LGHNA and CDR2 is YSLEER. V lost 0 bases and J 2 bases, leaving 15 bases between the germline ends. DNA for the CDR3: TGCGCCAGCAGCCAAGAAAGTGGACTATTAGCCACAGATACGCAGTATTTT. This sequence encodes CASSQESGLLATDTQYF.

The genes are TRBV6-5 and TRBJ2-2, with TRBD2 matching over 7 bases. This CDR3 spans 14 amino acids. With V trimmed by 6 bases and J by 7 bases, 8 bases remained unmatched. CDR1 is MNHEY and CDR2 is SVGAGI in the germline V gene. This CDR3 is CASRTEGGHGELFF. In DNA form, the CDR3 reads TGTGCCAGCAGAACAGAGGGAGGGCACGGGGAGCTGTTTTTT.

This clone showed up just a few times. The chain combines TRBV27 with TRBJ2-6; 7 bases match TRBD1. The V and J ends lost 8 bases and 0 bases, in that order; junction bases with no gene match: 1. Germline values: CDR1 MNHEY, CDR2 SMNVEV (reference sequence). The CDR3 extends over 14 amino acids. This CDR3 is CASGQVSGANVLTF. In nucleotides, the CDR3 is TGTGCCAGCGGACAGGTCTCTGGGGCCAACGTCCTGACTTTC. Filled out from reference TRBV27 and TRBJ2-6, the complete variable domain reads EAQVTQNPRYLITVTGKKLTVTCSQNMNHEYMSWYRQDPGLGLRQIYYSMNVEVTDKGDVPEGYKVSRKEKRNFPLILESPSPNQTSLYFCASGQVSGANVLTFGAGSRLTVL.

This clone has more than one count but fewer than ten. The chain carries TRBV6-6 and TRBJ2-7; D is possibly TRBD1 (5 bases). Trimming stripped 2 bases from V and 6 bases from J, with 17 bases between. Germline loops: CDR1 MNHNY, CDR2 SVGAGI (reference sequence). The CDR3 has 15 residues. The CDR3 DNA reads TGTGCCAGCAGTTACGGAACGGGCCTTAGGGGCGAGCAGTACTTC. Translating gives CASSYGTGLRGEQYF.

This clone has just a few counts. The rearrangement joins TRBV7-9 to TRBJ2-3, with D perhaps TRBD2 (7 bases). The V gene's germline CDR1 is SEHNR and CDR2 FQNEAQ (reference sequence). Trimming took 8 bases from V and 0 from J, leaving 12 bases between them. This CDR3 comprises 14 residues. CDR3: CASPGGPSTDTQYF. DNA of the CDR3: TGTGCCAGCCCGGGGGGCCCTAGCACAGATACGCAGTATTTT.

V is TRBV13 and J is TRBJ2-7; 9 bases fit TRBD1. CDR1 and CDR2 (germline): PRHDT, FYEKMQ (reference sequence). Trimming cost V 0 bases and J 5 bases; bases outside gene matches: 2. This CDR3 comprises 14 residues. The CDR3 region is CASSLGGQGDEQYF. Here the CDR3 DNA reads TGTGCCAGCAGCTTAGGGGGACAGGGCGACGAGCAGTACTTC.

V gene TRBV7-2 combines with J gene TRBJ1-2; 9 nucleotides align to TRBD1. The germline CDR1 and CDR2 sequences are SGHTA and FQGNSA. The CDR3 spans 15 residues. J gave up 8 bases and V 1 base, and 8 bases lay outside the gene matches. CDR3 sequence: CASSLELYRGRGYTF. Written as DNA, the CDR3 is TGTGCCAGCAGCTTAGAGTTGTACAGGGGGCGGGGCTACACCTTC.